This TCR beta chain is drawn from a study of cytomegalovirus exposure and HLA in healthy donors. Study-level results: By HLA locus, TCR association rates varied in a later analysis, with DRB1 showing the most and HLA-C the fewest.

This PCR relied on a set of 60 Vbeta primers and 13 Jbeta primers. Generated by immunoSEQ multiplex PCR, the TCRdb table keeps only in-frame clones and is missing some. In total, the table holds about 130,000 clones. Regarding donors, all were healthy bone marrow donors. V gave up 1 base and J gave up 6 bases, with 12 bases separating them. The CDR3 spans 14 residues. CDR1 is SGHAT, CDR2 FQNNGV, per germline. A word on this clone: The antigen remains unidentified.

The source of this sequence is a woman in her forties in good health and CMV-seropositive. Sequencing was performed on PBMCs. This rearrangement joins TRBV11-2 to TRBJ1-1, with D unresolved. In DNA, the CDR3 is TGTGCCAGCAGCTTAGCTTCGGGTCGGCCTGAAGCTTTCTTT. It encodes CASSLASGRPEAFF.